These T cell receptor beta chains were read from a single sample in a study of tumor and adjacent non-tumor tissue in lung cancer. TCRdb itself ran the multiplex PCR reads through MiXCR, one entry per CDR3 protein. Of about 80,000 distinct CDR3 sequences in the sample, around 80% were seen once. The sequenced sample consisted of distant non-tumor lung tissue. The receptors here all came from a man between 60 and 75 years old with non-small cell lung cancer. The CDR3 runs from the conserved cysteine through the conserved F or W. The order of the fields is clone size, D gene, J gene, V gene, CDR3 DNA, CDR3 protein. The D gene is left open where the match is weak. Clone size is not always given. Where it is, it says once, few, many or a class for expanded clones.

many | TRBD2 | TRBJ2-7 | TRBV20-1 | TGCAGTGCTAGGGCGTCTAGCGGGGCCTCCTACGAGCAGTACTTC | CSARASSGASYEQYF
- | - | TRBJ2-7 | TRBV11-2 | TGTGCCAGTAGCCCCCTATCCGGGGCAGCGGTGACAAACGAGCAGTACTTC | CASSPLSGAAVTNEQYF
- | - | TRBJ2-2 | TRBV5-1 | TGCACCAGCAGCTCCTGGGTCAGTGGAGGGGAGCTGTATTTT | CTSSSWVSGGELYF
- | - | TRBJ2-1 | TRBV6-2/TRBV6-3 | TGTGCCAGCCGAAGGCCTAGCGCCCAGACAAGTGAGCAGTTCTTC | CASRRPSAQTSEQFF
- | - | TRBJ2-6 | TRBV11-2 | TGTGTCGGCACTCCTATCTCTGGGGCCAAGGTCCTGACTTTC | CVGTPISGAKVLTF
- | - | TRBJ2-7 | TRBV20-1 | TGCAGTGCTAGGTGGCAGGGGGGGACCTTTTACGAGCAATGCTTC | CSARWQGGTFYEQCF
many | TRBD1 | TRBJ1-1 | TRBV6-5 | TGTGCCAGCAAGGGACAGGGAGATATGACTGAAGCTTTCTTT | CASKGQGDMTEAFF
- | - | TRBJ2-1 | TRBV11-1 | TGTGCCAGCAGCTTAGCGCAAGCCTATGCGGAGCAGATGCCCCAGCAGTTCTTC | CASSLAQAYAEQMPQQFF
- | - | TRBJ2-2 | TRBV12-3/TRBV12-4 | TGTGCCAGCAGTTTACAGGGGACTAGGGAGCTGTTTTTT | CASSLQGTRELFF
once | - | TRBJ2-7 | TRBV6-6 | TGTGCCAGCAGTCTCCAGGACACGACCTACGAGCAGTACTTC | CASSLQDTTYEQYF
many | - | TRBJ1-5 | TRBV7-8 | TGTGCCAGCAGCCCTTCGGGCAATCAGCCCCAGCATTTT | CASSPSGNQPQHF
- | - | TRBJ1-5 | TRBV20-1 | TGCGGTGTGCTCAGAGTGGGGGAGGGCATAAAGGCCCAGCATTTT | CGVLRVGEGIKAQHF
- | - | TRBJ1-6 | TRBV11-2 | TGTGCCAGCAGCTTAGGAGGGTACAGTAATTCACCCCTCTACTTT | CASSLGGYSNSPLYF
- | - | TRBJ2-5 | TRBV12-3/TRBV12-4 | TGTGCCGGCAGTTTTCGACAGTTGAGGGGCCGCGGAGAGACCCAGTACTTC | CAGSFRQLRGRGETQYF
- | - | TRBJ2-1 | TRBV7-9 | TGTGCCAGCAGCTTAGGAACTAGTACCTACAATGAGCAGTTCTTC | CASSLGTSTYNEQFF
once | TRBD2 | TRBJ2-7 | TRBV20-1 | TGCAGTGCTAGAAGGTCCAGCGGGACTCTGAATAAGCAGTACTTC | CSARRSSGTLNKQYF
many | TRBD2 | TRBJ2-3 | TRBV4-3 | TGCGCCAGCAGCCAAGAATTCGCAACTAGCGGGAGGGACACAGATACGCAGTATTTT | CASSQEFATSGRDTDTQYF
- | TRBD2 | TRBJ2-3 | TRBV5-5 | TGTGCCAGCAGTCCGGGGACTAGCGCCACATATACGCAGTATTTT | CASSPGTSATYTQYF
- | TRBD2 | TRBJ2-5 | TRBV20-1 | TGCAGTGCTAGGTGGGGGAAGAGGGTAGCGGGAGGCCCCGAAGAGACCCAGTACTTC | CSARWGKRVAGGPEETQYF
- | - | TRBJ1-1 | TRBV4-3 | TGCGCCAACAGCAAAGATCATAGTCAGTCTAACACTGAAGCTTTCTTT | CANSKDHSQSNTEAFF
many | TRBD2 | TRBJ2-3 | TRBV4-2 | TGTGCCAGCAGCCAGACCCCGGGGGGGCCTTCGCAGTATTTT | CASSQTPGGPSQYF
- | - | TRBJ1-1 | TRBV4-3 | TGCGCCAGCAGCCAATCGTTTAGGTTGATCACTGAAGCTTTCTTT | CASSQSFRLITEAFF